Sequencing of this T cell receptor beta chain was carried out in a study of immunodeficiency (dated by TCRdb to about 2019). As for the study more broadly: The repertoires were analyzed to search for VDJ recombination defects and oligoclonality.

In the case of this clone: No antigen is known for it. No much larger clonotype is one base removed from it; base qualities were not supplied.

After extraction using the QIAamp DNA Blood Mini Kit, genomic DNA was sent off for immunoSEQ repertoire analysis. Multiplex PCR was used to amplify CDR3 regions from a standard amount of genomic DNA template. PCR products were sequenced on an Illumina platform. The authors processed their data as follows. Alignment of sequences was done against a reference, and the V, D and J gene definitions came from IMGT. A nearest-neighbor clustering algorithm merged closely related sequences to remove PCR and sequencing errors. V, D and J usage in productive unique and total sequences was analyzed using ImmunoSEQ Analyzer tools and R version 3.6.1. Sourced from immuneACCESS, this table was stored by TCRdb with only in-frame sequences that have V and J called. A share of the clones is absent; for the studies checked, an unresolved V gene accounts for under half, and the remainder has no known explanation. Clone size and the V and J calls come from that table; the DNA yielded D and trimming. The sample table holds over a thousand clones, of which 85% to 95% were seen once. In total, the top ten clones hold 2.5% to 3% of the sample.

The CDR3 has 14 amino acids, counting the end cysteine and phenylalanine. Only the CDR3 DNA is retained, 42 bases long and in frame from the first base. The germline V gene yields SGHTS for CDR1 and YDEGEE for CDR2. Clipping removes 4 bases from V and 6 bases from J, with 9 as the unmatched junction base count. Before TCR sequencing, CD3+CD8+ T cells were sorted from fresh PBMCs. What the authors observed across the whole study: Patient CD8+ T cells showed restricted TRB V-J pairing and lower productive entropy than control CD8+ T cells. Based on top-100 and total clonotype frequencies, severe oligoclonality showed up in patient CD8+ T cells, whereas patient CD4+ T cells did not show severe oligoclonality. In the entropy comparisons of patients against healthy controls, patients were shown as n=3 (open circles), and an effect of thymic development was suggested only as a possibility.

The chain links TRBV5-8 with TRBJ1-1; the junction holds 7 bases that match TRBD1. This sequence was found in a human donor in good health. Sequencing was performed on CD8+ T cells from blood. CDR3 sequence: CASSPVLGGPEAFF. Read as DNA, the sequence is TGTGCCAGCAGCCCCGTGCTAGGGGGCCCTGAAGCTTTCTTT.